This T cell receptor beta chain was captured by sequencing in a study of shared clonotypes between healthy human individuals. In the authors' workflow: ImmunoSEQ gave junction-only sequences without quality scores, so filtering differed. Clones were sequenced by immunoSEQ multiplex PCR, and TCRdb holds only the in-frame ones, with some missing. For V, J and clone size, that table is used; D and trimming come from the DNA. The repertoire includes 950,000 to 1,100,000 clones, about 80% of them detected once, and 0.5% to 0.65% sits in the top ten. This clone appeared once. Trimming removed 7 bases at V and 11 bases at J, with 14 bases between. Germline values: CDR1 SNHLY, CDR2 FYNNEI. The CDR3 length is 12 residues.

Sequencing was carried out using memory CD4+ T cells from PBMCs. The subset is: CD45RA-negative fraction. The TCR originated in a man aged 18 to 29 in good health. Some clones in this sample may be carry-over from other donors' samples. V gene TRBV2 combines with J gene TRBJ1-4, with D hard to call. CDR3 in amino acids: CASNLYRGKLFF. CDR3 DNA: TGTGCCAGCAACCTATATCGCGGTAAACTGTTTTTT.